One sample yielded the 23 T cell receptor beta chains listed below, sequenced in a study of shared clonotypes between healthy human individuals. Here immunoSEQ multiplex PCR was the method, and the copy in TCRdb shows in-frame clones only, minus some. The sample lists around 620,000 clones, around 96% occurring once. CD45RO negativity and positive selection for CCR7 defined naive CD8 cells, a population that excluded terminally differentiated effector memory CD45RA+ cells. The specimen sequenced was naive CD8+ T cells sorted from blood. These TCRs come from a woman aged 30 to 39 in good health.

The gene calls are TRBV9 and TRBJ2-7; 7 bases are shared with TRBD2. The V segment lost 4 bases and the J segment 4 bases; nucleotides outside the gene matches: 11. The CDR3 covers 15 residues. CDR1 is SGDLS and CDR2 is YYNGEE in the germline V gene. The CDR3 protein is CASSPGDYVAYEQYF. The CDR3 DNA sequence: TGTGCCAGCAGCCCCGGGGACTACGTGGCTTACGAGCAGTACTTC.

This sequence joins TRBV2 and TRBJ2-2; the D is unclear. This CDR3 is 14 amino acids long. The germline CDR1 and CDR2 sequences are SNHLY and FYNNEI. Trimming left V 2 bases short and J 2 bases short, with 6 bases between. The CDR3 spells CASSERHNTGELFF. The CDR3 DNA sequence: TGTGCCAGCAGTGAACGTCACAACACCGGGGAGCTGTTTTTT. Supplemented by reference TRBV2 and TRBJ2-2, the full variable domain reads EPEVTQTPSHQVTQMGQEVILRCVPISNHLYFYWYRQILGQKVEFLVSFYNNEISEKSEIFDDQFSVERPDGSNFTLKIRSTKLEDSAMYFCASSERHNTGELFFGEGSRLTVL.

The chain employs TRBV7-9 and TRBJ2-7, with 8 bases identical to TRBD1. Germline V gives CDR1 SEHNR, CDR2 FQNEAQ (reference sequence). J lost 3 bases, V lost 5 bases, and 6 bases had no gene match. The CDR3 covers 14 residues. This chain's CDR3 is CASSAGTGGYEQYF. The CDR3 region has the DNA TGTGCCAGCAGCGCTGGGACAGGTGGCTACGAGCAGTACTTC.

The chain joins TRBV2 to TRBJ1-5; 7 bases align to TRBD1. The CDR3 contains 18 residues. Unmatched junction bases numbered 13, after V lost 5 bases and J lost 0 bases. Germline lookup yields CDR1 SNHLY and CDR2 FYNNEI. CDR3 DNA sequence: TGTGCCAGCAGTACAACTTGGACAGGAGAATATAGCAATCAGCCCCAGCATTTT. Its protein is CASSTTWTGEYSNQPQHF. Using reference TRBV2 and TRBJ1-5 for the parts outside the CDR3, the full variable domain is EPEVTQTPSHQVTQMGQEVILRCVPISNHLYFYWYRQILGQKVEFLVSFYNNEISEKSEIFDDQFSVERPDGSNFTLKIRSTKLEDSAMYFCASSTTWTGEYSNQPQHFGDGTRLSIL.

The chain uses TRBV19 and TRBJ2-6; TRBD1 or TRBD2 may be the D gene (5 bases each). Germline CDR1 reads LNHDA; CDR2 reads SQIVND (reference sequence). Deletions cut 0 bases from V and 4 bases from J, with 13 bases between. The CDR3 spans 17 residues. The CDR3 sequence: CASSIDGALIGANVLTF. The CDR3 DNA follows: TGTGCCAGTAGTATAGACGGGGCGCTGATCGGGGCCAACGTCCTGACTTTC.

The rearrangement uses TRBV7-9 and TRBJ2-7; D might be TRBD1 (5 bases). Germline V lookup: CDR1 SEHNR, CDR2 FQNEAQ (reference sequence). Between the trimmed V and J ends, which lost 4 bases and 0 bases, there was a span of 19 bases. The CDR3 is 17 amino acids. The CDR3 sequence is CASSSLKGDRSSYEQYF. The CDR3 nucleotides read TGTGCCAGCAGCTCGCTTAAAGGTGACAGAAGCTCCTACGAGCAGTACTTC.

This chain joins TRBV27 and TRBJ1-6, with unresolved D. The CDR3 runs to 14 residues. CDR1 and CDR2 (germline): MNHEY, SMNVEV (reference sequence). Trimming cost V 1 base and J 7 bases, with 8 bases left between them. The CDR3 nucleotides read TGTGCCAGCAGTTTATTGGGGAGAAATTCACCCCTCCACTTT. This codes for CASSLLGRNSPLHF.

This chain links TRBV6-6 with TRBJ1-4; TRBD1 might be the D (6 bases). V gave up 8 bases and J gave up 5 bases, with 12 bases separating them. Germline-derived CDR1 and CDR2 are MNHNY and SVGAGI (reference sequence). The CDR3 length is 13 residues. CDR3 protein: CASFGTWNEKLFF. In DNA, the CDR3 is TGTGCCAGCTTCGGGACATGGAATGAAAAACTGTTTTTT.

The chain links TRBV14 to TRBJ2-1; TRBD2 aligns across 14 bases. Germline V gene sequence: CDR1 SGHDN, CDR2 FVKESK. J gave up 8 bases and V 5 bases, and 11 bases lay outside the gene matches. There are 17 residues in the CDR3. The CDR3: CASSSARGLAGVDEQFF. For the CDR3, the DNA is TGTGCCAGCAGCTCCGCGAGGGGACTAGCGGGAGTGGATGAGCAGTTCTTC.

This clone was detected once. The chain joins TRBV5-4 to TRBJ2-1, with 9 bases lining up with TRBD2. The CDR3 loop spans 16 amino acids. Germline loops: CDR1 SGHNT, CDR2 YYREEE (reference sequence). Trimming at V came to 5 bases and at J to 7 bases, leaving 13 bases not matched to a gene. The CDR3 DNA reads TGTGCCAGCAGTCCTTATGGGGCGGGAGGGGGTAATGAGCAGTTCTTC. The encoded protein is CASSPYGAGGGNEQFF.

The CDR3 region has the DNA TGTGCCAGCAGTCCCTTGAGGACAGGCTTTGATCAGCCCCAGCATTTT. Protein product: CASSPLRTGFDQPQHF. V is TRBV28 and J is TRBJ1-5, with 7 bases identical to TRBD1. This CDR3 has 16 residues. Losses at the gene ends were 5 bases for V and 5 bases for J; bases not matched to a gene: 12. The germline V gene has CDR1 MDHEN and CDR2 SYDVKM.

The CDR3 nucleotides are TGTGCCAGCAGCCAACAGGGCTACAATGAGCAGTTCTTC. Amino acid sequence: CASSQQGYNEQFF. The chain combines TRBV14 with TRBJ2-1; tentatively, D is TRBD1 (5 bases). The germline CDR1 and CDR2 sequences are SGHDN and FVKESK. CDR3 length equals 13 residues. Trimming stripped 2 bases from V and 3 bases from J, with 5 bases between. The variable domain in full, completed from reference TRBV14 and TRBJ2-1, reads EAGVTQFPSHSVIEKGQTVTLRCDPISGHDNLYWYRRVMGKEIKFLLHFVKESKQDESGMPNNRFLAERTGGTYSTLKVQPAELEDSGVYFCASSQQGYNEQFFGPGTRLTVL.

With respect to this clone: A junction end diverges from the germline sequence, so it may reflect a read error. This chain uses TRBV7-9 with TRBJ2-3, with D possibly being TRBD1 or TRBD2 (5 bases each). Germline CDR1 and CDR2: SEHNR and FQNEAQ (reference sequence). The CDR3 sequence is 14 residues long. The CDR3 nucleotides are TGTGCCAGCAGCTTAGCGGCGGGTACAGGTACGCAGTATTTT. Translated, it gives CASSLAAGTGTQYF. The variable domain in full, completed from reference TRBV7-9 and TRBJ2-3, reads DTGVSQNPRHKITKRGQNVTFRCDPISEHNRLYWYRQTLGQGPEFLTYFQNEAQLEKSRLLSDRFSAERPKGSFSTLEIQRTEQGDSAMYLCASSLAAGTGTQYFGPGTRLTVL.

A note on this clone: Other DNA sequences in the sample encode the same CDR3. The DNA for the CDR3 is TGTGCCAGCTCCACGAGTTCCTACGAGCAGTACTTC. It yields the protein CASSTSSYEQYF. This chain uses TRBV7-9 with TRBJ2-7; no reliable D call. Germline V gene lookup returns CDR1 SEHNR and CDR2 FQNEAQ (reference sequence). Trimming cost V 8 bases and J 1 base, with 9 bases left between them. The CDR3 length is 12 residues.

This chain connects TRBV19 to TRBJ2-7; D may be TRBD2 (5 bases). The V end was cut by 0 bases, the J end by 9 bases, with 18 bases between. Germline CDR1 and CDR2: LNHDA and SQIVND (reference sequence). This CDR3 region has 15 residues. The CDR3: CASSIDLEVASGQYF. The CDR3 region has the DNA TGTGCCAGTAGTATAGATCTGGAGGTAGCATCGGGGCAGTACTTC.

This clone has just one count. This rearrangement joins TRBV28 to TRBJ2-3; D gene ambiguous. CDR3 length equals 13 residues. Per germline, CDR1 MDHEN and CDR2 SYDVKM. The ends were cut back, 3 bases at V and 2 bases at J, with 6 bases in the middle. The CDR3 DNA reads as TGTGCCAGCAGTTTTCCGGTCACAGATACGCAGTATTTT. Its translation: CASSFPVTDTQYF.

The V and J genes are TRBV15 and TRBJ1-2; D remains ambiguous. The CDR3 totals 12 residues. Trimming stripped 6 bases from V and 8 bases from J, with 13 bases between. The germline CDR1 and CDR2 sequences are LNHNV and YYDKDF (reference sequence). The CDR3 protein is CATSTWGVGYTF. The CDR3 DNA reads TGTGCCACCAGTACGTGGGGAGTCGGCTACACCTTC. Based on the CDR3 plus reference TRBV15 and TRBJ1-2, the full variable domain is DAMVIQNPRYQVTQFGKPVTLSCSQTLNHNVMYWYQQKSSQAPKLLFHYYDKDFNNEADTPDNFQSRRPNTSFCFLDIRSPGLGDTAMYLCATSTWGVGYTFGSGTRLTVV.

The DNA of the CDR3 is TGTGCCACCAGCAGAGAGGCACCTAGCGAGCAGTACTTC. Translating it yields CATSREAPSEQYF. This chain uses TRBV15 with TRBJ2-7, with D uncertain. The V end was cut by 0 bases, the J end by 6 bases, with 9 bases between. Germline V gene lookup returns CDR1 LNHNV and CDR2 YYDKDF (reference sequence). There are 13 residues in the CDR3.

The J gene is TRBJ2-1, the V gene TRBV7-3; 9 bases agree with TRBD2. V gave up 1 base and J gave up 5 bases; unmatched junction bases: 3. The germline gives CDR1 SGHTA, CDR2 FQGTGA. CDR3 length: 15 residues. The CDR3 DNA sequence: TGTGCCAGCAGCTTAATGGGCGGGAGGGACAATGAGCAGTTCTTC. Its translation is CASSLMGGRDNEQFF.

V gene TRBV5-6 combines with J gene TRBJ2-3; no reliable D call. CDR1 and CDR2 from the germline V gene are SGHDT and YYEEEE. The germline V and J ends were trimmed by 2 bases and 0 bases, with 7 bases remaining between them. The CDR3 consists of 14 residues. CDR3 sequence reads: CASSFGVSTDTQYF. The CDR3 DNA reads TGTGCCAGCAGCTTTGGGGTCAGCACAGATACGCAGTATTTT.

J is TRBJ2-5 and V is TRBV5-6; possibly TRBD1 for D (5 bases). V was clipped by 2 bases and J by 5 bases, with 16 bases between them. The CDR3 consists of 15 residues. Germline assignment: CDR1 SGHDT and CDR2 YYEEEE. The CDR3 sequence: CASSFGEGAGETQYF. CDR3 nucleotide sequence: TGTGCCAGCAGCTTTGGCGAAGGGGCTGGCGAGACCCAGTACTTC.

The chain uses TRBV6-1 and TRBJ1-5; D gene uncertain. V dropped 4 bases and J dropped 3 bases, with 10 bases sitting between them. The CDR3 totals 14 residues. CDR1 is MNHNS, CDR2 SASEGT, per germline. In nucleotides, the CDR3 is TGTGCCAGCAGTGCTGGTCAGTACAATCAGCCCCAGCATTTT. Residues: CASSAGQYNQPQHF.

The CDR3 DNA is TGTGCCAGCAGCTTTAGTAACTACGAGCAGTACTTC. It yields the protein CASSFSNYEQYF. The chain has TRBV5-4 and TRBJ2-5; no firm D call. The J call is in doubt because the DNA end fits TRBJ2-7 better. The germline V gene has CDR1 SGHNT and CDR2 YYREEE (reference sequence). The CDR3 loop spans 12 amino acids.